A single sample gave rise to the 6 T cell receptor beta chains below, sequenced in a study of cytomegalovirus exposure and HLA in healthy donors. It was with 60 Vbeta and 13 Jbeta primers that the PCR ran. Data came from immunoSEQ multiplex PCR; TCRdb stores just in-frame clones and leaves some out. The sample contains about 110,000 clones, about 80% of which appear only once. Sequencing input: PBMCs. The receptor set was obtained from a woman between 45 and 60 years old in good health and CMV-seropositive.

The genes are TRBV7-2 and TRBJ1-2; 7 nucleotides align to TRBD1. This CDR3 has 13 residues. Germline V gene lookup returns CDR1 SGHTA and CDR2 FQGNSA. V shed 6 bases, J shed 8 bases, and the junction held 9 bases outside the gene matches. The CDR3 is CASRLDRAGGYTF. CDR3 DNA sequence: TGTGCCAGCAGACTTGACAGGGCGGGAGGCTACACCTTC.

The chain recombines TRBV7-6 with TRBJ1-2; a possible D gene is TRBD1 (6 bases). From germline, CDR1 is SGHVS and CDR2 FNYEAQ. The CDR3 loop spans 15 amino acids. V gave up 1 base and J gave up 2 bases, with 11 bases separating them. The CDR3 DNA is TGTGCCAGCAGCTTAGACAGGGTCGGGAACTATGGCTACACCTTC. It is translated as CASSLDRVGNYGYTF.

This chain uses TRBV4-1 with TRBJ2-7; 9 nucleotides align to TRBD2. V lost 4 bases to trimming and J lost 3 bases; unmatched junction nucleotides: 7. The CDR3 spans 15 residues. Germline V gene lookup returns CDR1 MGHRA and CDR2 YSYEKL. The CDR3 sequence is CASSPDWTSVYEQYF. The CDR3 DNA is TGCGCCAGCAGCCCGGACTGGACTAGCGTCTACGAGCAGTACTTC.

CDR3 region: CASSITGSSYNSPLHF. For the CDR3, the DNA is TGTGCCAGTAGTATTACAGGGAGCTCCTATAATTCACCCCTCCACTTT. J is TRBJ1-6 and V is TRBV19; maybe TRBD1 (6 bases). The length of the CDR3 is 16 residues. Trimming removed 3 bases at V and 0 bases at J, with 9 bases between. Germline V gene lookup returns CDR1 LNHDA and CDR2 SQIVND (reference sequence).

The chain employs TRBV6-6 and TRBJ1-5; D not certain. This CDR3 comprises 13 residues. The germline V gene has CDR1 MNHNY and CDR2 SVGAGI (reference sequence). V lost 6 bases to trimming and J lost 2 bases, with 8 bases between them. The CDR3 loop reads CASSRGGNQPQHF. The CDR3 DNA follows: TGTGCCAGCAGCCGCGGGGGCAATCAGCCCCAGCATTTT.

J is TRBJ2-7 and V is TRBV11-2; D may be TRBD1 (6 bases). Germline lookup yields CDR1 SGHAT and CDR2 FQNNGV. V was clipped by 3 bases and J by 3 bases, with 12 bases between them. The length of the CDR3 is 14 residues. The CDR3 here is CASSLSGTRYEQYF. The CDR3 DNA is TGTGCCAGCAGCTTGTCCGGGACACGCTACGAGCAGTACTTC.